This entry is about one T cell receptor (beta chain). Its antigen remains unidentified. Using immunoSEQ multiplex PCR, the repertoire was profiled, and TCRdb retains in-frame clones only, with some absent. The table records more than 90,000 clones, more than 85% of them present only once. Following autologous stem cell transplantation, relapse occurred in every patient, and exposure to brentuximab vedotin varied. These data come from a study of PD-1 blockade in classical Hodgkin lymphoma. Study outcomes and limitations: Relapsed/refractory patients reportedly had lower baseline diversity than newly diagnosed patients.

Germline V gives CDR1 SNHLY, CDR2 FYNNEI. The V gene lost 1 base and the J gene lost 5 bases, with 1 base spanning the gap. The CDR3 runs to 11 residues. The sequenced sample was peripheral blood mononuclear cells (PBMCs), obtained before the second cycle of nivolumab. This receptor was identified in a human donor with classical Hodgkin lymphoma. The rearrangement joins TRBV2 to TRBJ2-3; D gene unclear. CDR3 protein: CASSEVDTQYF. For the CDR3, the DNA is TGTGCCAGCAGTGAAGTAGATACGCAGTATTTT.